These 32 T cell receptor beta chains were all obtained from the same sample, sequenced in a study of T cell responses to AZD1222 COVID-19 vaccine. Sequencing used immunoSEQ multiplex PCR; TCRdb keeps in-frame clones, though not all of them. The table records some 180,000 clones, around 94% of them present only once. The input for sequencing was peripheral blood, taken on day 0 of AZD1222 vaccination. The receptor set was obtained from an adult in good health.

The rearrangement joins TRBV6-5 to TRBJ1-1; D is unclear. Trimming removed 6 bases at V and 0 bases at J, with 8 bases between. Germline V CDR1 and CDR2: MNHEY, SVGAGI. The CDR3 runs 13 residues. The CDR3 sequence: CASSATVNTEAFF. CDR3 in DNA: TGTGCCAGCAGCGCGACGGTGAACACTGAAGCTTTCTTT.

The count of this clone is one. The chain combines TRBV7-8 with TRBJ2-1, with unresolved D. CDR1 is SGHVS, CDR2 FQNEAQ, per germline. Trimming pared 1 base from V and 6 bases from J, leaving 10 bases between. The CDR3 is 14 amino acids. The CDR3 region is CASSLEGLSNEQFF. CDR3 DNA: TGTGCCAGCAGCTTAGAAGGGTTAAGCAATGAGCAGTTCTTC.

The rearrangement links TRBV3-1 (or the pseudogene TRBV3-2) to TRBJ1-6; maybe TRBD1 (6 bases). The CDR3 covers 17 residues. The germline gives CDR1 LGHDT, CDR2 YNNKEL (reference sequence). V was trimmed by 0 bases and J by 6 bases, leaving 15 bases between them. The CDR3 here is CASSQDCRTACNSPLHF. In DNA, the CDR3 is TGTGCCAGCAGCCAAGATTGTCGGACAGCTTGTAATTCACCCCTCCACTTT.

This chain joins TRBV5-6 and TRBJ1-2; TRBD1 might be the D (6 bases). Per germline, CDR1 SGHDT and CDR2 YYEEEE. V lost 1 base, J lost 1 base, and 11 bases lay in between. This CDR3 spans 15 amino acids. For the CDR3, the DNA is TGTGCCAGCAGCTTGTCGGGGGCTGGTAACTATGGCTACACCTTC. Translating gives CASSLSGAGNYGYTF.

This chain connects TRBV5-4 to TRBJ2-7, with D maybe TRBD1 (5 bases). V lost 2 bases and J lost 5, with 14 bases in between. From germline, CDR1 is SGHNT and CDR2 YYREEE (reference sequence). This CDR3 has 14 amino acids. The CDR3 DNA reads TGTGCCAGCAGCTTAGAGCAGGGCTCGGACGAGCAGTACTTC. Protein product: CASSLEQGSDEQYF. The full variable domain, rest sourced from reference TRBV5-4 and TRBJ2-7, is ETGVTQSPTHLIKTRGQQVTLRCSSQSGHNTVSWYQQALGQGPQFIFQYYREEENGRGNFPPRFSGLQFPNYSSELNVNALELDDSALYLCASSLEQGSDEQYFGPGTRLTVT.

The table lists this clone with a count of one. CDR3: CASRTLAGGYNEQFF. CDR3 in DNA: TGTGCCAGCAGAACATTAGCGGGGGGGTACAATGAGCAGTTCTTC. J is TRBJ2-1 and V is TRBV7-6; 11 nucleotides align to TRBD2. Trimming took 6 bases from V and 4 from J; bases not matched to a gene: 5. Germline V gene lookup returns CDR1 SGHVS and CDR2 FNYEAQ. The CDR3 sequence is 15 residues long.

The gene calls are TRBV4-3 and TRBJ1-1; D may be TRBD1 (6 bases). The CDR3 is 17 amino acids. Germline CDR1 and CDR2: LGHNA and YSLEER. Trimming stripped 4 bases from V and 5 bases from J, with 23 bases between. CDR3 residues: CASSPSGGIFTGTEAFF. In DNA form, the CDR3 reads TGCGCCAGCAGCCCAAGCGGGGGCATTTTTACTGGGACTGAAGCTTTCTTT.

This chain uses TRBV18 with TRBJ2-1, with 7 bases identical to TRBD1. Germline CDR1 reads KGHSH; CDR2 reads LQKENI. V lost 6 bases to trimming and J lost 4 bases; unmatched junction nucleotides: 9. The CDR3 extends over 15 amino acids. The CDR3 DNA reads TGTGCCAGCTCTCCCCGGGACAGACGTTACAATGAGCAGTTCTTC. It translates to CASSPRDRRYNEQFF.

The J gene is TRBJ2-5, the V gene TRBV11-2; no firm D call. This CDR3 spans 13 amino acids. Germline CDR1 and CDR2: SGHAT and FQNNGV. V was clipped by 5 bases and J by 5 bases, with 12 bases between them. In nucleotides, the CDR3 is TGTGCCAGCAGCGCCCGGTTCAGGGAGACCCAGTACTTC. Encoded protein: CASSARFRETQYF. Full variable domain (missing parts from reference TRBV11-2 and TRBJ2-5): EAGVAQSPRYKIIEKRQSVAFWCNPISGHATLYWYQQILGQGPKLLIQFQNNGVVDDSQLPKDRFSAERLKGVDSTLKIQPAKLEDSAVYLCASSARFRETQYFGPGTRLLVL.

The chain uses TRBV5-6 and TRBJ1-5; no clear D. Trimming took 0 bases from V and 2 from J, leaving 6 bases between them. The germline V gene has CDR1 SGHDT and CDR2 YYEEEE. This CDR3 contains 14 residues. The CDR3 sequence: CASSLGEGNQPQHF. CDR3 coding DNA: TGTGCCAGCAGCTTGGGGGAGGGCAATCAGCCCCAGCATTTT.

The chain joins TRBV6-9 to TRBJ2-1; the D is unclear. The V end lost 4 bases, the J end lost 8 bases, and 9 bases lay between the germline ends. Germline V gene sequence: CDR1 MNHGY, CDR2 SVAAGI. The CDR3 covers 12 residues. CDR3 in DNA: TGTGCCAGCAGTTTGAGTGGGCATGAGCAGTTCTTC. It translates to CASSLSGHEQFF.

The rearrangement links TRBV28 to TRBJ2-5, with 8 bases matching TRBD2. The ends lost 1 base at V and 2 bases at J; junction bases unmatched: 3. Germline values: CDR1 MDHEN, CDR2 SYDVKM. This CDR3 has 15 amino acids. CDR3 sequence reads: CASSLFGGGQETQYF. As DNA, the CDR3 is TGTGCCAGCAGTTTATTCGGCGGGGGGCAAGAGACCCAGTACTTC. The variable domain in full, completed from reference TRBV28 and TRBJ2-5, reads DVKVTQSSRYLVKRTGEKVFLECVQDMDHENMFWYRQDPGLGLRLIYFSYDVKMKEKGDIPEGYSVSREKKERFSLILESASTNQTSMYLCASSLFGGGQETQYFGPGTRLLVL.

The chain has TRBV18 and TRBJ2-4, with 13 positions matching TRBD2. The germline V gene encodes CDR1 KGHSH and CDR2 LQKENI. The CDR3 loop spans 18 amino acids. The ends lost 6 bases at V and 0 bases at J; junction bases unmatched: 8. The CDR3 spells CASSETTSGGLAKNIQYF. The DNA for the CDR3 is TGTGCCAGCTCCGAGACGACTAGCGGGGGGCTAGCCAAAAACATTCAGTACTTC.

The chain combines TRBV19 with TRBJ1-5; perhaps TRBD1 as D (6 bases). V lost 3 bases and J lost 3, with 9 bases in between. CDR1 LNHDA and CDR2 SQIVND come from the germline V gene (reference sequence). This CDR3 is built from 14 residues. CDR3 bases: TGTGCCAGTAGTATCACAGGGTCCAATCAGCCCCAGCATTTT. Its translation: CASSITGSNQPQHF.

The rearrangement joins TRBV5-1 to TRBJ2-2; perhaps TRBD1 as D (6 bases). This CDR3 is 15 amino acids long. The germline V and J ends were trimmed by 4 bases and 2 bases, with 12 bases remaining between them. Germline V CDR1 and CDR2: SGHRS, YFSETQ. The DNA for the CDR3 is TGCGCCAGCAGCATCCTACAGGGAAACACCGGGGAGCTGTTTTTT. It yields the protein CASSILQGNTGELFF. The whole variable domain, filled in from reference TRBV5-1 and TRBJ2-2, reads KAGVTQTPRYLIKTRGQQVTLSCSPISGHRSVSWYQQTPGQGLQFLFEYFSETQRNKGNFPGRFSGRQFSNSRSEMNVSTLELGDSALYLCASSILQGNTGELFFGEGSRLTVL.

CDR3 coding DNA: TGTGCCAGCAGTTACCGGACAGGGCCGACCTATGGCTACACCTTC. Its translation is CASSYRTGPTYGYTF. The V call is TRBV6-5, the J call TRBJ1-2; 8 bases align to TRBD1. Germline-derived CDR1 and CDR2 are MNHEY and SVGAGI. The CDR3 spans 15 residues. V lost 2 bases, J lost 4 bases, and 6 bases stayed unmatched.

The chain links TRBV3-1 (or the pseudogene TRBV3-2) to TRBJ2-3, with D uncertain. Germline lookup yields CDR1 LGHDT and CDR2 YNNKEL (reference sequence). The ends were cut back, 1 base at V and 10 bases at J, with 9 bases in the middle. The CDR3 totals 12 residues. The CDR3 bases are TGTGCCAGCAGCCAAGGGTACCCTGCGCAGTATTTT. It specifies CASSQGYPAQYF.

The count of this clone is one. This sequence joins TRBV19 and TRBJ2-1; 14 bases fit TRBD2. CDR3 length: 17 amino acids. CDR1 and CDR2 (germline): LNHDA, SQIVND (reference sequence). The ends lost 6 bases at V and 2 bases at J; junction bases unmatched: 6. The CDR3 sequence is CASSGTSGGRTYNEQFF. The CDR3, as DNA: TGTGCCAGTAGCGGGACTAGCGGGGGTCGAACCTACAATGAGCAGTTCTTC.

The chain combines TRBV7-9 with TRBJ1-3, with D perhaps TRBD1 (5 bases). The CDR3 runs 14 residues. Germline CDR1 and CDR2: SEHNR and FQNEAQ (reference sequence). The V end lost 2 bases, the J end lost 2 bases, and 7 bases lay between the germline ends. CDR3 coding DNA: TGTGCCAGCAGCTTAACAGGAGCTGGAAACACCATATATTTT. Translating it yields CASSLTGAGNTIYF.

The chain uses TRBV5-6 and TRBJ1-2; TRBD1 might be the D (6 bases). The germline V gene encodes CDR1 SGHDT and CDR2 YYEEEE. The V end lost 4 bases, the J end lost 8 bases, and 21 bases lay between the germline ends. The CDR3 spans 15 residues. In DNA form, the CDR3 reads TGTGCCAGCAGCCTATCGACAGGCGCTACTGGGGGCTACACCTTC. Amino acids: CASSLSTGATGGYTF.

The chain employs TRBV5-1 and TRBJ1-6; D is undetermined. Germline assignment: CDR1 SGHRS and CDR2 YFSETQ. This CDR3 has 9 amino acids. With 5 bases removed from V and 13 bases from J, the gap between germline ends came to 4 bases. Here the CDR3 reads CASRTPLHF. The CDR3 DNA reads as TGCGCCAGCAGGACGCCCCTCCACTTT.

The V and J genes are TRBV3-1 (or the pseudogene TRBV3-2) and TRBJ1-2, with 7 bases matching TRBD1. Germline CDR1 reads LGHDT; CDR2 reads YNNKEL (reference sequence). Trimming cost V 2 bases and J 8 bases; bases outside gene matches: 5. This CDR3 has 13 residues. The CDR3 DNA reads TGTGCCAGCAGCCAACGACAGGGTGGCGGCTACACCTTC. This gives the protein CASSQRQGGGYTF.

The chain is built from TRBV6-5 and TRBJ1-3, with unresolved D. Trimming stripped 7 bases from V and 4 bases from J, with 11 bases between. CDR3 length equals 13 residues. Germline lookup yields CDR1 MNHEY and CDR2 SVGAGI. CDR3 nucleotides: TGTGCCAGCAAACAGTCACCGGGAAACACCATATATTTT. It specifies CASKQSPGNTIYF.

This chain uses TRBV18 with TRBJ1-1, with a weak D call TRBD1 (5 bases). This CDR3 has 15 residues. CDR1 and CDR2 from the germline V gene are KGHSH and LQKENI. The ends were cut back, 3 bases at V and 1 base at J, with 12 bases in the middle. The CDR3 DNA follows: TGTGCCAGCTCACCTTTATCGACAGAGAACACTGAAGCTTTCTTT. It encodes CASSPLSTENTEAFF.

This chain joins TRBV2 and TRBJ2-1, with 13 nucleotides matching TRBD2. The germline CDR1 and CDR2 sequences are SNHLY and FYNNEI. This CDR3 comprises 16 residues. The V segment lost 6 bases and the J segment 0 bases; nucleotides outside the gene matches: 2. As DNA, the CDR3 is TGTGCCAGCAGAGGACTAGCGGGGGACTCCTACAATGAGCAGTTCTTC. Encoded protein: CASRGLAGDSYNEQFF.

The chain has TRBV7-9 and TRBJ1-4; D is unresolved. The CDR3 runs to 13 residues. The ends were cut back, 5 bases at V and 5 bases at J, with 9 bases in the middle. CDR1 and CDR2 from the germline V gene are SEHNR and FQNEAQ (reference sequence). The CDR3 DNA reads as TGTGCCAGCAGCCGGACCGGGAATGAAAAACTGTTTTTT. It yields the protein CASSRTGNEKLFF.

V usage is TRBV14 and J usage is TRBJ1-6; 8 positions match TRBD1. V shed 4 bases and J 9 bases; nucleotides not matched to a gene: 2. The CDR3 sequence is 13 residues long. In germline, CDR1 is SGHDN, CDR2 FVKESK. Here the CDR3 DNA reads TGTGCCAGCAGCCGGACAGGGAGTTCACCCCTCCACTTT. It translates to CASSRTGSSPLHF. The entire variable domain, with the rest obtained from reference TRBV14 and TRBJ1-6, is as follows: EAGVTQFPSHSVIEKGQTVTLRCDPISGHDNLYWYRRVMGKEIKFLLHFVKESKQDESGMPNNRFLAERTGGTYSTLKVQPAELEDSGVYFCASSRTGSSPLHFGNGTRLTVT.

This rearrangement joins TRBV15 to TRBJ2-7, with 10 bases matching TRBD1. V lost 4 bases to trimming and J lost 2 bases; unmatched junction nucleotides: 2. Germline values: CDR1 LNHNV, CDR2 YYDKDF (reference sequence). This CDR3 region has 14 residues. The CDR3 loop reads CATSIGQGAYEQYF. CDR3 DNA sequence: TGTGCCACCAGCATCGGACAGGGGGCCTACGAGCAGTACTTC.

The chain recombines TRBV5-4 with TRBJ2-6, with TRBD1 identical over 7 bases. The CDR3 is made up of 19 amino acids. V lost 3 bases and J lost 0; bases outside the gene matches: 12. Per the germline V gene, CDR1 is SGHNT and CDR2 is YYREEE (reference sequence). CDR3: CASSSGTVPLPSGANVLTF. The CDR3 nucleotides are TGTGCCAGCAGCTCGGGGACAGTTCCCCTCCCCTCTGGGGCCAACGTCCTGACTTTC.

This chain joins TRBV5-1 and TRBJ2-7, with 12 bases fitting TRBD2. The germline V gene has CDR1 SGHRS and CDR2 YFSETQ. The CDR3 has 16 amino acids. The ends lost 3 bases at V and 0 bases at J; junction bases unmatched: 4. CDR3 sequence: CASSSLAGGISYEQYF. The DNA for the CDR3 is TGCGCCAGCAGCTCCCTAGCGGGGGGGATCTCCTACGAGCAGTACTTC.

This clone occurred once. The rearrangement joins TRBV5-1 to TRBJ2-5; D is tentatively TRBD1 or TRBD2 (6 bases each). This CDR3 contains 16 residues. Germline CDR1 is SGHRS and CDR2 is YFSETQ. The germline V and J ends were trimmed by 4 bases and 4 bases, with 20 bases remaining between them. CDR3 sequence reads: CASSPDGWGAGETQYF. The CDR3 DNA reads TGCGCCAGCAGCCCGGATGGGTGGGGGGCCGGAGAGACCCAGTACTTC.

This clone showed up just once. The chain carries TRBV12-5 and TRBJ1-5, with unresolved D. Germline lookup yields CDR1 LGHNT and CDR2 FRNRAP. V was pared by 0 bases and J by 0 bases, with 15 bases between. The CDR3 sequence is 18 residues long. CDR3 in DNA: TGTGCTAGTGGTTTGGTACGTAGAGGACTTATTAGCAATCAGCCCCAGCATTTT. Translation gives CASGLVRRGLISNQPQHF.